This T cell receptor (beta chain) emerged from a study of breast tumors, draining lymph nodes, adjacent tissues. Points from the study as a whole: Compared with basal-like, luminal-like tumors shared significantly more repertoire with nontumor tissue.

Trimming stripped 6 bases from V and 0 bases from J, with 14 bases between. Germline V lookup: CDR1 SNHLY, CDR2 FYNNEI. The CDR3 is made up of 15 amino acids. MiXCR, run by TCRdb on the multiplex PCR reads, gives a single entry per CDR3 protein. Here the sample spans about 35,000 distinct CDR3 sequences, 35% to 40% being singletons. This clonotype was recorded at least ten times. Its specificity is not known. V and J are TRBV2 and TRBJ1-2; TRBD1 might be the D (6 bases). Material: breast tumor tissue. This sequence was found in a female donor with breast cancer. Some clones in this sample may be carry-over from other donors' samples. The CDR3, as DNA: TGTGCCAGCAGGGCAGACAGGACCTCTAACTATGGCTACACCTTC. Translating it yields CASRADRTSNYGYTF.